This TCR beta chain comes out of a study of T cells after yellow fever vaccination. The germline V and J ends were trimmed by 10 bases and 3 bases, with 16 bases remaining between them. Looked up from germline, CDR1 is WSHSY and CDR2 is SAAADI. The CDR3 sequence is 13 residues long. In TCRdb, the 5' RACE reads were re-called with MiXCR into one record per CDR3 protein. The sample includes over 100,000 distinct CDR3 sequences, 8% to 9.5% seen only once; the top ten take about 25%. Notes on the study in general: Booster sampling recovered most clones from primary vaccination (96% CD4, over 75% CD8).

This clonotype was observed at least ten times. Antigen specificity is unknown. This receptor was taken from a young man who received the YFV17D yellow fever vaccine. The sample was CD8+ T cells sorted from PBMCs, taken 45 days after the yellow fever booster vaccination. The chain recombines TRBV10-2 with TRBJ2-7; the D gene is possibly TRBD2 (6 bases). The CDR3 bases are TGCGCCACTCGGGGACTTGAACTCTACGAGCAGTACTTC. Protein sequence: CATRGLELYEQYF.